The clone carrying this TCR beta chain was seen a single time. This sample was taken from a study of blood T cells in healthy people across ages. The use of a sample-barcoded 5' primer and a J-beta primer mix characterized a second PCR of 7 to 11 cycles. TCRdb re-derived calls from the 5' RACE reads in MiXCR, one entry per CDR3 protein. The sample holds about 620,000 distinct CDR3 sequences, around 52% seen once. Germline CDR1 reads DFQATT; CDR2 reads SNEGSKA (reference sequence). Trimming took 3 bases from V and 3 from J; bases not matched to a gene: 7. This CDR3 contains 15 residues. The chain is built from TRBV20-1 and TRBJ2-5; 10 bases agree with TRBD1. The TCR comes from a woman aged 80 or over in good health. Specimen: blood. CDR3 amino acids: CSASRRDRGKETQYF. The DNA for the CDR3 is TGCAGTGCTAGTAGGAGGGACAGGGGAAAAGAGACCCAGTACTTC.